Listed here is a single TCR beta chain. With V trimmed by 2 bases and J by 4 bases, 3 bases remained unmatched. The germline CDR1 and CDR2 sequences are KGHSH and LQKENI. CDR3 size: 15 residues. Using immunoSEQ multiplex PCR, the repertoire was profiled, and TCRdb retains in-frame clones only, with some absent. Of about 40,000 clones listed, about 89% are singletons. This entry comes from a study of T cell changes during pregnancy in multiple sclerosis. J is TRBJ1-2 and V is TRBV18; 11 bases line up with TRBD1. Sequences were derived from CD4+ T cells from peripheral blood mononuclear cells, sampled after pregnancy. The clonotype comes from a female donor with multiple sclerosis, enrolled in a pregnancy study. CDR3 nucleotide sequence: TGTGCCAGCTCACCAGGGACAGGGGGAGGCTATGGCTACACCTTC. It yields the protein CASSPGTGGGYGYTF. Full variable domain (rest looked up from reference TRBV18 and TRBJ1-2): NAGVMQNPRHLVRRRGQEARLRCSPMKGHSHVYWYRQLPEEGLKFMVYLQKENIIDESGMPKERFSAEFPKEGPSILRIQQVVRGDSAAYFCASSPGTGGGYGYTFGSGTRLTVV.